This TCR beta chain was captured by sequencing in a study of shared T cell receptors in the human thymus. Produced via immunoSEQ multiplex PCR; TCRdb's table is partial and in-frame only. In the table there are 450,000 to 650,000 clones, approximately 80% of which are singletons. Looked up from germline, CDR1 is SNHLY and CDR2 is FYNNEI. Trimming took 6 bases from V and 4 from J; bases not matched to a gene: 11. The CDR3 has 15 amino acids. The data also belong to a second study, concerning human thymus T cells. As that study records: Donor material was obtained from healthy Finnish infants undergoing corrective surgery for congenital heart defects. Thymus tissue for the work was resected from patients undergoing corrective heart surgery. V and J genes seemed to be used with bias in thymic and blood repertoires. Reports from related research described highly overlapping thymic repertoires among unrelated individuals.

This sequence originates from a boy younger than two with a congenital heart defect. The rearrangement uses TRBV2 and TRBJ2-7; 8 nucleotides line up with TRBD1. Sequencing used thymocytes. The CDR3 DNA is TGTGCCAGCAGCCCCCCGAGACAGGGGCAATACGAGCAGTACTTC. Translating gives CASSPPRQGQYEQYF.